What follows is one T cell receptor beta chain and its context. The CDR3 sequence is 15 residues long. The record originates from a study of blood T cell repertoires in COVID-19. Turning to the study itself: Acute-phase and convalescent COVID-19 samples originated in the United States, Italy and Spain. Nucleic acid was either cDNA or gDNA, and it came from T cells, B-cell-depleted T cells, or PBMCs.

Per the original methods: From reference gene primer amplification, estimates of nucleated cell counts were derived. Assay used: immunoSEQ multiplex PCR; TCRdb lists only in-frame clones, some missing. That table furnishes V, J and clone size, whereas the DNA furnished D and trimming. The data contain about 100,000 clones, roughly 92% of them singletons. The origin of this receptor is a middle-aged man with active COVID-19. V and J are TRBV21-1 and TRBJ2-5; TRBD1 is the table's D call and was not checked against the DNA. TRBV21-1 is annotated as a pseudogene. Material for sequencing was peripheral blood. The CDR3 loop reads CASSWDRGDQETQYF. In DNA form, the CDR3 reads TGTGCCAGCAGCTGGGACAGGGGCGACCAAGAGACCCAGTACTTC.